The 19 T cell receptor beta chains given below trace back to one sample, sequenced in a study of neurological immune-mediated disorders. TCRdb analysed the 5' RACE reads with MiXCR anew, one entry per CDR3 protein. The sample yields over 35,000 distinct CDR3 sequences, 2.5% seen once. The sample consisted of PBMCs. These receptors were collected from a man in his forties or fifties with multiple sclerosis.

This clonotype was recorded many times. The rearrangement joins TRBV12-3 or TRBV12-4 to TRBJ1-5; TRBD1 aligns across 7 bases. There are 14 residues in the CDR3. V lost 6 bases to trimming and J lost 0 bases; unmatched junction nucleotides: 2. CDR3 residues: CASSWTGSNQPQHF. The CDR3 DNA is TGTGCCAGCAGCTGGACAGGTAGCAATCAGCCCCAGCATTTT.

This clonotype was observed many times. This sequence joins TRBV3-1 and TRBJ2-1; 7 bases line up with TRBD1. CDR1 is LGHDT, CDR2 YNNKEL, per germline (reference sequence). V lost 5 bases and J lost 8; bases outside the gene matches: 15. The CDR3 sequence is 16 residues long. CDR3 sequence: CASSNRGGRGIYEQFF. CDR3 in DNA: TGTGCCAGCAGCAATAGGGGCGGCAGGGGGATTTATGAGCAGTTCTTC.

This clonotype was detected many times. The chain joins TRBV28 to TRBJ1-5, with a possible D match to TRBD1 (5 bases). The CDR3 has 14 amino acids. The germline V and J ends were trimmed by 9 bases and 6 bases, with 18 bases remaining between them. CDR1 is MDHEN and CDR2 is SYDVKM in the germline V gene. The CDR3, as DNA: TGTGCCAGTGCCTCCACCGGGGCCGTTCAGCCCCAGCATTTT. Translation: CASASTGAVQPQHF. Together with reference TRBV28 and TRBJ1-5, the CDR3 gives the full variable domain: DVKVTQSSRYLVKRTGEKVFLECVQDMDHENMFWYRQDPGLGLRLIYFSYDVKMKEKGDIPEGYSVSREKKERFSLILESASTNQTSMYLCASASTGAVQPQHFGDGTRLSIL.

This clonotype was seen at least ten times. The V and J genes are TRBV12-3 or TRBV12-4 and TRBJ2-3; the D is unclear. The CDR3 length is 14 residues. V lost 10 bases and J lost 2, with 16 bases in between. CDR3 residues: CATRNSENTDTQYF. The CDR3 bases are TGTGCCACCCGGAACTCCGAAAACACAGATACGCAGTATTTT.

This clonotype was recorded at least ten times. CDR3 bases: TGCGCCAGCAGTCAGGGGACCCTCCAAGAGACCCAGTACTTC. Amino acid sequence: CASSQGTLQETQYF. The chain combines TRBV5-1 with TRBJ2-5; D perhaps matches TRBD1 (6 bases). The V and J ends lost 5 bases and 1 base respectively, with 12 bases between them. The germline V gene has CDR1 SGHRS and CDR2 YFSETQ. The CDR3 contains 14 residues.

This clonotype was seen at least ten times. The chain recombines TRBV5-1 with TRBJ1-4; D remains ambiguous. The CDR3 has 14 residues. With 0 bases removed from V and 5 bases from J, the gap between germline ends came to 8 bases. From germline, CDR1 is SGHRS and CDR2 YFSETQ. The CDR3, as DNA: TGCGCCAGCAGCTTGGGATCGGGGAATGAAAAACTGTTTTTT. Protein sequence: CASSLGSGNEKLFF.

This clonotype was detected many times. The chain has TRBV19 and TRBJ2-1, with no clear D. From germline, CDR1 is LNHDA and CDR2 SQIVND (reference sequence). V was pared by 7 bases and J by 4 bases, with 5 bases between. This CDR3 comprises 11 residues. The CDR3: CASKEYNEQFF. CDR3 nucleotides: TGTGCCAGTAAAGAGTACAATGAGCAGTTCTTC.

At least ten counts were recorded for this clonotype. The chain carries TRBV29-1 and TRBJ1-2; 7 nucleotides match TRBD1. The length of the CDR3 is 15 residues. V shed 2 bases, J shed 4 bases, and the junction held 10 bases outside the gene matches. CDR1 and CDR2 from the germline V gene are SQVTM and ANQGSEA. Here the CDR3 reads CSVENRGLLGYGYTF. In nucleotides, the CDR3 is TGCAGCGTTGAAAATAGGGGGCTGTTGGGCTATGGCTACACCTTC.

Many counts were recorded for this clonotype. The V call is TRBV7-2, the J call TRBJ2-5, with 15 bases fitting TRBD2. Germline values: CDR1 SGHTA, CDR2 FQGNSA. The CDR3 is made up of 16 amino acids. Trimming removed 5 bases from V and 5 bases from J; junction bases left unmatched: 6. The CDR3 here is CASSLGLAGGLETQYF. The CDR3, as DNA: TGTGCCAGCAGCCTAGGACTAGCGGGGGGGCTGGAGACCCAGTACTTC.

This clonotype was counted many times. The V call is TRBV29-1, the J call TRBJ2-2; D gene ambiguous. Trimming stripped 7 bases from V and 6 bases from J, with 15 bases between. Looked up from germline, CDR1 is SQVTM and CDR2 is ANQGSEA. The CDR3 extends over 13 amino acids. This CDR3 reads CSAPVTGSGELFF. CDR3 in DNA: TGCAGCGCCCCCGTGACCGGCTCCGGGGAGCTGTTTTTT.

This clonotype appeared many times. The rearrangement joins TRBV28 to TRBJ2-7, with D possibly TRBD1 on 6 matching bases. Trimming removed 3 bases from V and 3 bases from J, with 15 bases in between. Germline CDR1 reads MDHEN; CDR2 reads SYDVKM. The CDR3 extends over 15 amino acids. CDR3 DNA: TGTGCCAGCAGTTTTGGGACACCCGGGATCTACGAGCAGTACTTC. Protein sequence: CASSFGTPGIYEQYF. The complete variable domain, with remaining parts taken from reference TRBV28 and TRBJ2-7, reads DVKVTQSSRYLVKRTGEKVFLECVQDMDHENMFWYRQDPGLGLRLIYFSYDVKMKEKGDIPEGYSVSREKKERFSLILESASTNQTSMYLCASSFGTPGIYEQYFGPGTRLTVT.

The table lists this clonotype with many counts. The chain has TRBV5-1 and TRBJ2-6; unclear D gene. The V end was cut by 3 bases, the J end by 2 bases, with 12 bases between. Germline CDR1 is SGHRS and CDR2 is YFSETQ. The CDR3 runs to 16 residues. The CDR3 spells CASSSTGHTGANVLTF. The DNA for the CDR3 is TGCGCCAGCAGCTCTACCGGTCATACTGGGGCCAACGTCCTGACTTTC.

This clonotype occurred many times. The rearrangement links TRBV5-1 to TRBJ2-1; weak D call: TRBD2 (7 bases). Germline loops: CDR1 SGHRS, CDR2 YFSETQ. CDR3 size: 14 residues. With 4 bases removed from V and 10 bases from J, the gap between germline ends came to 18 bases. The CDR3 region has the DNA TGCGCCAGCAGCCACGGGGGGCGATTAGGGGAGCAGTTCTTC. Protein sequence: CASSHGGRLGEQFF.

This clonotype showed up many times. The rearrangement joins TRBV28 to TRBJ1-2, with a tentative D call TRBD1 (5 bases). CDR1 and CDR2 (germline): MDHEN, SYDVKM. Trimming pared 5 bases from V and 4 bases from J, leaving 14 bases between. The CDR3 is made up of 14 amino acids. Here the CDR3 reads CASSQGTDFYGYTF. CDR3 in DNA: TGTGCCAGCAGTCAAGGGACGGATTTCTATGGCTACACCTTC.

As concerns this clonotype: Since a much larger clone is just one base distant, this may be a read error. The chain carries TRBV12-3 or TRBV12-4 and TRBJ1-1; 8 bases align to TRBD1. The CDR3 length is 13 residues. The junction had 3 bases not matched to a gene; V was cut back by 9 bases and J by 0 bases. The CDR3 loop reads CASTGGLNTEAFF. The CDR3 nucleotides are TGTGCCAGTACAGGGGGGTTGAACACTGAAGCTTTCTTT.

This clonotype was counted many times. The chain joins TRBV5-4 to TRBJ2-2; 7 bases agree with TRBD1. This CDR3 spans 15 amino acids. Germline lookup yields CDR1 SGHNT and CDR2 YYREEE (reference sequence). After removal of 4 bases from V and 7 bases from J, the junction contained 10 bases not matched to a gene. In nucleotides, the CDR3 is TGTGCCAGCAGCCGCCGACAGGGCAGGGGCGGGGAGCTGTTTTTT. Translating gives CASSRRQGRGGELFF.

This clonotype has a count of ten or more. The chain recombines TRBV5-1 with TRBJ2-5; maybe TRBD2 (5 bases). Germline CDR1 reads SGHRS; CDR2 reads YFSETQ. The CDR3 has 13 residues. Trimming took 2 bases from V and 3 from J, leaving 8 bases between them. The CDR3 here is CASSFGLEETQYF. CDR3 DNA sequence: TGCGCCAGCAGCTTTGGACTGGAAGAGACCCAGTACTTC.

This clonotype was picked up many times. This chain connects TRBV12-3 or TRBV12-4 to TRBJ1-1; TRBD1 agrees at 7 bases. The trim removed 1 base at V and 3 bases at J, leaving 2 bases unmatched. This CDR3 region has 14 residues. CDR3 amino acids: CASSLEGAYTEAFF. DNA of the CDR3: TGTGCCAGCAGTTTAGAGGGGGCTTACACTGAAGCTTTCTTT.

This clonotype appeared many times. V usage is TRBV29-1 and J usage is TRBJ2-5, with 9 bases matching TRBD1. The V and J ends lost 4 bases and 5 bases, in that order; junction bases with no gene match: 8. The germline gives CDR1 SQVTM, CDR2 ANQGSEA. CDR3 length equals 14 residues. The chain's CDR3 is CSVAEGTGRETQYF. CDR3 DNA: TGCAGCGTTGCTGAGGGGACAGGGCGGGAGACCCAGTACTTC.